The 21 T cell receptor beta chains presented below share a single source sample, sequenced in a study of shared clonotypes between healthy human individuals. TCRdb's copy holds only in-frame clones and misses some; the assay was immunoSEQ multiplex PCR. The data contain more than 1 million clones, approximately 78% of them singletons. What was sequenced was memory CD4+ T cells from PBMCs. Indicated subset: CD45RA-negative fraction. The receptors here all came from a man aged 18-30 years in good health. Some clones in this sample may be carry-over from other donors' samples.

This CDR3 reads CASSLAGTGETQYF. The DNA of the CDR3 is TGTGCCAGCAGCTTAGCGGGGACGGGAGAGACCCAGTACTTC. The V and J genes are TRBV7-2 and TRBJ2-5; D is perhaps TRBD1 or TRBD2 (5 bases each). The CDR3 consists of 14 residues. Between the trimmed V and J ends, which lost 0 bases and 4 bases, there was a span of 9 bases. Germline CDR1 reads SGHTA; CDR2 reads FQGNSA. Full variable domain (missing parts from reference TRBV7-2 and TRBJ2-5): GAGVSQSPSNKVTEKGKDVELRCDPISGHTALYWYRQSLGQGLEFLIYFQGNSAPDKSGLPSDRFSAERTGGSVSTLTIQRTQQEDSAVYLCASSLAGTGETQYFGPGTRLLVL.

This chain connects TRBV7-6 to TRBJ1-5, with 7 bases identical to TRBD1. V dropped 3 bases and J dropped 6; count of bases not matched to a gene: 8. Germline CDR1 reads SGHVS; CDR2 reads FNYEAQ. The CDR3 is 15 residues long. CDR3 nucleotide sequence: TGTGCCAGCAGCTTGGAGACAGGGTTCGGTCAGCCCCAGCATTTT. Protein product: CASSLETGFGQPQHF.

J is TRBJ1-1 and V is TRBV7-9; TRBD1 aligns across 8 bases. V was clipped by 5 bases and J by 1 base; unmatched bases: 6. The CDR3 extends over 15 amino acids. Germline values: CDR1 SEHNR, CDR2 FQNEAQ (reference sequence). For the CDR3, the DNA is TGTGCCAGCAGCCCTCAGACAGGGGCGAACACTGAAGCTTTCTTT. It yields the protein CASSPQTGANTEAFF. Full variable domain (rest looked up from reference TRBV7-9 and TRBJ1-1): DTGVSQNPRHKITKRGQNVTFRCDPISEHNRLYWYRQTLGQGPEFLTYFQNEAQLEKSRLLSDRFSAERPKGSFSTLEIQRTEQGDSAMYLCASSPQTGANTEAFFGQGTRLTVV.

V is TRBV6-5 and J is TRBJ1-2, with a weak D call TRBD1 (6 bases). Trimming took 10 bases from V and 5 from J, leaving 17 bases between them. This CDR3 is built from 13 residues. CDR1 and CDR2 (germline): MNHEY, SVGAGI. CDR3 loop: CAIEGGGNYGYTF. The CDR3 DNA sequence: TGTGCCATCGAGGGAGGGGGGAATTATGGCTACACCTTC.

Here the CDR3 DNA reads TGTGCCAGCAGCCAAAAACTAAATGAGCAGTTCTTC. Translating it yields CASSQKLNEQFF. The chain uses TRBV4-2 and TRBJ2-1; D remains unclear. The CDR3 is 12 amino acids. The V gene's germline CDR1 is LGHNA and CDR2 YNFKEQ. Trimming stripped 2 bases from V and 7 bases from J, with 6 bases between.

In regard to this clone: In the same sample, other DNA sequences code for this CDR3. The rearrangement uses TRBV30 and TRBJ1-6; D unclear. Trimming removed 0 bases from V and 8 bases from J, with 2 bases in between. The germline CDR1 and CDR2 sequences are GTSNPN and SVGIG (reference sequence). CDR3 length equals 11 residues. CDR3 in DNA: TGTGCCTGGAGTGTTGATTCACCCCTCCACTTT. Residues: CAWSVDSPLHF.

In regard to this clone: A much larger clone sits a single nucleotide away, making a read error possible. The chain uses TRBV11-3 and TRBJ1-2; 7 bases line up with TRBD1. The CDR3 loop spans 13 amino acids. The junction had 1 base not matched to a gene; V was cut back by 2 bases and J by 4 bases. Per germline, CDR1 SGHNT and CDR2 YENEEA. CDR3: CASSLPGGYGYTF. In DNA form, the CDR3 reads TGTGCCAGCAGCTTACCAGGGGGCTATGGCTACACCTTC.

V and J are TRBV4-1 and TRBJ2-3; the D is unclear. The CDR3 is 15 residues long. Deletions cut 1 base from V and 1 base from J, with 9 bases between. Looked up from germline, CDR1 is MGHRA and CDR2 is YSYEKL. CDR3 protein: CASSQAGSGTDTQYF. The CDR3 DNA is TGCGCCAGCAGCCAAGCAGGTTCGGGCACAGATACGCAGTATTTT.

The rearrangement links TRBV5-4 to TRBJ2-7; D remains ambiguous. V was cut by 2 bases and J by 6 bases, with 12 bases left in between. The CDR3 covers 13 residues. CDR1 SGHNT and CDR2 YYREEE come from the germline V gene (reference sequence). The CDR3 DNA reads as TGTGCCAGCAGCTTTCTAGGGTTGGGCGAGCAGTACTTC. Translated, it gives CASSFLGLGEQYF.

The chain uses TRBV6-5 and TRBJ1-2; possibly TRBD1 for D (5 bases). Trimming took off 6 bases at V and 14 bases at J, with 22 bases between the two ends. The CDR3 consists of 13 residues. Germline CDR1 MNHEY, CDR2 SVGAGI. The CDR3 bases are TGTGCCAGCAGGACGGGACCAGGGAGTGAGGGGACCTTC. Amino acid sequence: CASRTGPGSEGTF.

This clone has just one count. This sample includes further DNA sequences coding for the same CDR3. This chain links TRBV5-1 with TRBJ2-5; D tentatively fits TRBD1 or TRBD2 (5 bases each). V was pared by 3 bases and J by 0 bases, with 9 bases between. This CDR3 contains 14 residues. Germline assignment: CDR1 SGHRS and CDR2 YFSETQ. CDR3 residues: CASSSGRDQETQYF. The CDR3 coding sequence is TGCGCCAGCAGCTCGGGGCGGGACCAAGAGACCCAGTACTTC.

This clone was seen once. This chain uses TRBV6-5 with TRBJ1-2, with D unclear. The CDR3 length is 13 residues. The germline gives CDR1 MNHEY, CDR2 SVGAGI. Trimming cost V 7 bases and J 0 bases, with 9 bases left between them. CDR3 in DNA: TGTGCCAGCAAGAGGACTACTAACTATGGCTACACCTTC. This codes for CASKRTTNYGYTF.

The chain carries TRBV19 and TRBJ2-2; perhaps TRBD2 as D (6 bases). The germline CDR1 and CDR2 sequences are LNHDA and SQIVND (reference sequence). This CDR3 has 15 residues. V lost 3 bases and J lost 0, with 8 bases in between. CDR3: CASSIGTPNTGELFF. The CDR3 DNA sequence: TGTGCCAGTAGTATCGGGACTCCGAACACCGGGGAGCTGTTTTTT.

Only a few counts were recorded for this clone. The chain uses TRBV10-1 and TRBJ2-1; D gene ambiguous. Germline CDR1 reads WNHNN; CDR2 reads SYGVQD (reference sequence). This CDR3 contains 13 residues. Trimming took off 3 bases at V and 12 bases at J, with 15 bases between the two ends. The CDR3 loop is CASSEITLSGQFF. The CDR3 DNA sequence: TGCGCCAGCAGTGAAATTACCCTATCGGGGCAGTTCTTC.

The chain uses TRBV28 and TRBJ2-1; possibly TRBD2 for D (5 bases). V lost 3 bases, J lost 9 bases, and 9 bases lay in between. The germline V gene has CDR1 MDHEN and CDR2 SYDVKM. CDR3 length: 12 residues. The CDR3 DNA reads TGTGCCAGCAGTTTGGCTAGCAGTGAGCAGTTCTTC. This encodes CASSLASSEQFF. Combining the CDR3 with reference TRBV28 and TRBJ2-1 gives the whole variable domain DVKVTQSSRYLVKRTGEKVFLECVQDMDHENMFWYRQDPGLGLRLIYFSYDVKMKEKGDIPEGYSVSREKKERFSLILESASTNQTSMYLCASSLASSEQFFGPGTRLTVL.

This clone was observed a few times. This chain joins TRBV30 and TRBJ1-1; 10 bases align to TRBD1. This CDR3 has 14 residues. V dropped 0 bases and J dropped 11; count of bases not matched to a gene: 9. Germline-derived CDR1 and CDR2 are GTSNPN and SVGIG (reference sequence). As DNA, the CDR3 is TGTGCCTGGAGTGTACCGGGGACAGGGGAGACGGCTTTCTTT. Its translation is CAWSVPGTGETAFF.

The gene calls are TRBV18 and TRBJ2-5; the D gene could be TRBD1 or TRBD2 (5 bases each). Deletions cut 3 bases from V and 5 bases from J, with 19 bases between. Per the germline V gene, CDR1 is KGHSH and CDR2 is LQKENI. This CDR3 is built from 16 residues. The CDR3 DNA follows: TGTGCCAGCTCACCCCCGGGGCTAGAGTCAGCGGAGACCCAGTACTTC. Translated, it gives CASSPPGLESAETQYF. Combining the CDR3 with reference TRBV18 and TRBJ2-5 gives the whole variable domain NAGVMQNPRHLVRRRGQEARLRCSPMKGHSHVYWYRQLPEEGLKFMVYLQKENIIDESGMPKERFSAEFPKEGPSILRIQQVVRGDSAAYFCASSPPGLESAETQYFGPGTRLLVL.

The chain uses TRBV27 and TRBJ2-1, with 9 bases that match TRBD2. In germline, CDR1 is MNHEY, CDR2 SMNVEV (reference sequence). V dropped 5 bases and J dropped 6; count of bases not matched to a gene: 8. The CDR3 length is 15 residues. CDR3 bases: TGTGCCAGCAGTGGCCTAGCGGGACTAATCAATGAGCAGTTCTTC. Protein sequence: CASSGLAGLINEQFF.

This chain joins TRBV18 and TRBJ1-5; TRBD1 agrees at 8 bases. After removal of 1 base from V and 5 bases from J, the junction contained 4 bases not matched to a gene. Germline lookup yields CDR1 KGHSH and CDR2 LQKENI. The CDR3 extends over 15 amino acids. In DNA form, the CDR3 reads TGTGCCAGCTCACCACGACAGGGGACGGATCAGCCCCAGCATTTT. Its translation: CASSPRQGTDQPQHF.

The chain links TRBV19 to TRBJ2-6; D may be TRBD1 (6 bases). CDR3 length: 15 residues. Germline CDR1 is LNHDA and CDR2 is SQIVND (reference sequence). Trimming removed 6 bases from V and 2 bases from J, with 11 bases in between. This CDR3 is CASSTTGTGANVLTF. The CDR3 DNA reads TGTGCCAGTAGCACTACAGGGACTGGGGCCAACGTCCTGACTTTC.

The rearrangement links TRBV2 to TRBJ2-1; the D call may be TRBD1 or TRBD2 (5 bases each). Per the germline V gene, CDR1 is SNHLY and CDR2 is FYNNEI. This CDR3 comprises 12 residues. V lost 2 bases to trimming and J lost 8 bases, with 7 bases between them. The CDR3 coding sequence is TGTGCCAGCAGTGAAAGGGGACATGAGCAGTTCTTC. This codes for CASSERGHEQFF.